Following are 28 T cell receptor beta chains from one sample sequenced in a study of shared clonotypes between healthy human individuals (dated by TCRdb to the early 2020s). The protocol used for the library was the immunoSEQ multiplex PCR assay. The immuneACCESS repertoire file appears here via TCRdb, limited to in-frame rearrangements. These files lack a portion of the clones; in checked studies, under half of the deficit traces to unresolved V genes, and the cause of the others is not known. The sample table lists around 1.1 million clones, around 78% of them with a count of one. The ten most abundant clones make up roughly 0.61% of the sample. Sequencing input: memory CD4+ T cells from PBMCs. In the paper's terms, the cell subset or site label means: CD45RA-negative fraction. Receptors originate from a man between 18 and 29 years old in good health. Some clones in this sample may be carry-over from other donors' samples.

This clone has more than one count but fewer than ten. This chain uses TRBV27 with TRBJ2-2; weak D call: TRBD2 (5 bases). CDR1 and CDR2 (germline): MNHEY, SMNVEV (reference sequence). V lost 4 bases and J 5 bases, leaving 11 bases between the germline ends. The CDR3 length is 14 residues. CDR3 sequence (DNA): TGTGCCAGCAGTTCTCGGGGATCGACCGGGGAGCTGTTTTTT. Residues: CASSSRGSTGELFF.

V usage is TRBV5-1 and J usage is TRBJ2-2; TRBD2 might be the D (6 bases). CDR3 length equals 15 residues. The germline CDR1 and CDR2 sequences are SGHRS and YFSETQ. V was cut by 2 bases and J by 2 bases, with 10 bases left in between. CDR3 residues: CASSFPLANTGELFF. DNA of the CDR3: TGCGCCAGCAGCTTCCCACTAGCCAACACCGGGGAGCTGTTTTTT. Filled out from reference TRBV5-1 and TRBJ2-2, the complete variable domain reads KAGVTQTPRYLIKTRGQQVTLSCSPISGHRSVSWYQQTPGQGLQFLFEYFSETQRNKGNFPGRFSGRQFSNSRSEMNVSTLELGDSALYLCASSFPLANTGELFFGEGSRLTVL.

This chain connects TRBV19 to TRBJ1-1, with D tentatively TRBD1 (5 bases). V was cut by 7 bases and J by 3 bases, with 24 bases left in between. There are 17 residues in the CDR3. Germline V gene data show CDR1 as LNHDA and CDR2 as SQIVND (reference sequence). CDR3 residues: CASMGWSGRRQYTEAFF. The CDR3 DNA reads TGTGCCAGTATGGGGTGGTCAGGGCGAAGGCAATACACTGAAGCTTTCTTT.

The rearrangement uses TRBV5-1 and TRBJ2-1; D is possibly TRBD1 (6 bases). CDR1 SGHRS and CDR2 YFSETQ come from the germline V gene. The CDR3 covers 14 residues. Trimming removed 2 bases at V and 6 bases at J, with 12 bases between. This chain's CDR3 is CASSLTGTPNEQFF. The CDR3 DNA reads TGCGCCAGCAGCTTAACCGGGACACCCAATGAGCAGTTCTTC. The variable domain in full, with the rest retrieved from reference TRBV5-1 and TRBJ2-1, is KAGVTQTPRYLIKTRGQQVTLSCSPISGHRSVSWYQQTPGQGLQFLFEYFSETQRNKGNFPGRFSGRQFSNSRSEMNVSTLELGDSALYLCASSLTGTPNEQFFGPGTRLTVL.

This clone has only a few counts. It may be a read error: a sequence one base away is much more abundant. The V call is TRBV7-9, the J call TRBJ1-1; D gene unclear. V was cut by 3 bases and J by 4 bases, with 6 bases left in between. This CDR3 contains 12 residues. CDR1 is SEHNR, CDR2 FQNEAQ, per germline (reference sequence). CDR3 coding DNA: TGTGCCAGCAGCTTGGGGAGCACTGAAGCTTTCTTT. Its translation is CASSLGSTEAFF.

As concerns this clone: This same CDR3 is encoded by further DNA sequences in the sample. V is TRBV12-5 and J is TRBJ2-2, with a weak D call TRBD1 (5 bases). CDR3 length equals 12 residues. The germline gives CDR1 LGHNT, CDR2 FRNRAP. The V end lost 6 bases, the J end lost 3 bases, and 5 bases lay between the germline ends. In DNA form, the CDR3 reads TGTGCTAGTGGCAGGGACACCGGGGAGCTGTTTTTT. Translating gives CASGRDTGELFF. Supplemented by reference TRBV12-5 and TRBJ2-2, the full variable domain reads DARVTQTPRHKVTEMGQEVTMRCQPILGHNTVFWYRQTMMQGLELLAYFRNRAPLDDSGMPKDRFSAEMPDATLATLKIQPSEPRDSAVYFCASGRDTGELFFGEGSRLTVL.

The rearrangement uses TRBV19 and TRBJ2-7, with D possibly being TRBD1 (5 bases). V lost 5 bases and J 0 bases, leaving 14 bases between the germline ends. The CDR3 spans 15 residues. Germline V lookup: CDR1 LNHDA, CDR2 SQIVND (reference sequence). The CDR3 DNA reads as TGTGCCAGTAGTGTCAGGGAAGACCACTCCTACGAGCAGTACTTC. The encoded protein is CASSVREDHSYEQYF.

This chain joins TRBV7-9 and TRBJ2-7; the D is unclear. The germline V gene encodes CDR1 SEHNR and CDR2 FQNEAQ (reference sequence). Trimming took 2 bases from V and 6 from J, leaving 8 bases between them. The CDR3 runs to 12 residues. CDR3 amino acids: CASSLWAREQYF. The CDR3 coding sequence is TGTGCCAGCAGCTTATGGGCCCGCGAGCAGTACTTC.

V and J are TRBV2 and TRBJ1-5, with a tentative D call TRBD1 (5 bases). CDR1 is SNHLY and CDR2 is FYNNEI in the germline V gene. With 6 bases removed from V and 4 bases from J, the gap between germline ends came to 16 bases. CDR3 length: 15 residues. CDR3 sequence: CASRKEGPPNQPQHF. The CDR3 nucleotides read TGTGCCAGCAGGAAAGAGGGGCCCCCGAATCAGCCCCAGCATTTT.

The V and J genes are TRBV20-1 and TRBJ2-1; D unresolved. The germline gives CDR1 DFQATT, CDR2 SNEGSKA (reference sequence). This CDR3 has 11 residues. V dropped 6 bases and J dropped 9 bases, with 12 bases sitting between them. DNA for the CDR3: TGCAGTGCAGCCTCGGTTGGTGAGCAGTTCTTC. Its translation is CSAASVGEQFF.

The V call is TRBV5-1, the J call TRBJ2-7, with unresolved D. Germline V lookup: CDR1 SGHRS, CDR2 YFSETQ. The CDR3 runs to 13 residues. V lost 4 bases, J lost 2 bases, and 10 bases lay in between. The CDR3 spells CASSRVGAYEQYF. Here the CDR3 DNA reads TGCGCCAGCAGCCGTGTCGGAGCCTACGAGCAGTACTTC.

The sample holds one count of this clone. V and J are TRBV10-3 and TRBJ2-7; 7 bases are shared with TRBD1. V trimming: 3 bases; J trimming: 0 bases; junction bases outside the gene matches: 8. CDR3 length equals 16 residues. Germline assignment: CDR1 ENHRY and CDR2 SYGVKD. This CDR3 reads CAISDSGTVSSYEQYF. In DNA form, the CDR3 reads TGTGCCATCAGTGATTCCGGGACAGTCAGCTCCTACGAGCAGTACTTC.

This clone was observed a single time. The rearrangement joins TRBV7-3 to TRBJ2-7, with D tentatively TRBD2 (6 bases). Trimming cost V 5 bases and J 5 bases, with 25 bases left between them. The CDR3 loop spans 17 amino acids. CDR1 is SGHTA and CDR2 is FQGTGA in the germline V gene. The CDR3 spells CASSEGVALAPENEQYF. In DNA, the CDR3 is TGTGCCAGCAGCGAAGGAGTTGCTCTAGCGCCTGAGAACGAGCAGTACTTC.

The V gene is TRBV19, the J gene TRBJ1-1, with D maybe TRBD1 (6 bases). The CDR3 sequence is 17 residues long. V was cut by 3 bases and J by 0 bases, with 17 bases left in between. In germline, CDR1 is LNHDA, CDR2 SQIVND (reference sequence). The CDR3 bases are TGTGCCAGTAGTATTGTCAGGGGACTTAATATGAACACTGAAGCTTTCTTT. Its protein product is CASSIVRGLNMNTEAFF. The full variable domain, in which reference TRBV19 and TRBJ1-1 provide the parts outside the CDR3, is DGGITQSPKYLFRKEGQNVTLSCEQNLNHDAMYWYRQDPGQGLRLIYYSQIVNDFQKGDIAEGYSVSREKKESFPLTVTSAQKNPTAFYLCASSIVRGLNMNTEAFFGQGTRLTVV.

This sequence joins TRBV7-2 and TRBJ1-6, with D possibly matching TRBD1 (6 bases). Germline lookup yields CDR1 SGHTA and CDR2 FQGNSA. This CDR3 comprises 15 residues. Between the trimmed V and J ends, which lost 7 bases and 7 bases, there was a span of 17 bases. The CDR3 DNA is TGTGCCAGCAACTCGGTGGGGGGCTCGAATTCACCCCTCCACTTT. It translates to CASNSVGGSNSPLHF.

This clone was observed a few times. This sample includes further DNA sequences coding for the same CDR3. This chain links TRBV7-9 with TRBJ1-1, with 8 bases that match TRBD1. Losses at the gene ends were 5 bases for V and 2 bases for J; bases not matched to a gene: 4. This CDR3 spans 14 amino acids. Per the germline V gene, CDR1 is SEHNR and CDR2 is FQNEAQ (reference sequence). This CDR3 reads CASSLDRVNTEAFF. CDR3 nucleotide sequence: TGTGCCAGCAGCCTGGACAGGGTAAACACTGAAGCTTTCTTT.

Note on this clone: The same CDR3 is also encoded by other DNA sequences in this sample. The V and J genes are TRBV6-1 and TRBJ2-7; possible D gene TRBD1, 6 bases. The CDR3 contains 14 residues. Between the trimmed V and J ends, which lost 4 bases and 1 base, there was a span of 11 bases. Germline V gene lookup returns CDR1 MNHNS and CDR2 SASEGT. This CDR3 reads CASSVRTVSYEQYF. CDR3 DNA sequence: TGTGCCAGCAGTGTACGGACAGTTTCCTACGAGCAGTACTTC.

V usage is TRBV5-8 and J usage is TRBJ1-5; tentatively, D is TRBD1 (6 bases). The CDR3 runs to 16 residues. From germline, CDR1 is SGHTS and CDR2 YDEGEE. V was clipped by 0 bases and J by 3 bases, with 13 bases between them. CDR3 region: CASSLGQGSFNQPQHF. Here the CDR3 DNA reads TGTGCCAGCAGCTTGGGGCAGGGGTCCTTCAATCAGCCCCAGCATTTT.

The V call is TRBV4-1, the J call TRBJ1-5; no firm D call. V lost 1 base, J lost 9 bases, and 16 bases lay in between. Germline assignment: CDR1 MGHRA and CDR2 YSYEKL. The CDR3 is 15 residues long. The CDR3 loop is CASSQGGGRLWPQHF. In nucleotides, the CDR3 is TGCGCCAGCAGCCAAGGCGGCGGACGTCTGTGGCCCCAGCATTTT.

This clone was seen a handful of times. The gene calls are TRBV7-9 and TRBJ1-5; 9 bases align to TRBD1. V lost 4 bases and J lost 2; bases outside the gene matches: 3. Germline V gene sequence: CDR1 SEHNR, CDR2 FQNEAQ (reference sequence). CDR3 size: 15 residues. The CDR3 region is CASSSGDRGNQPQHF. The CDR3 DNA is TGTGCCAGCAGCTCCGGGGACAGGGGCAATCAGCCCCAGCATTTT.

This clone was counted once. The chain uses TRBV6-1 and TRBJ2-1; a weak D match, TRBD1 (5 bases). V gave up 3 bases and J gave up 1 base, with 13 bases separating them. CDR1 and CDR2 (germline): MNHNS, SASEGT. The CDR3 covers 16 residues. CDR3 coding DNA: TGTGCCAGCAGTGAGAGAGGTAGGGGTTCCTACAATGAGCAGTTCTTC. This codes for CASSERGRGSYNEQFF.

A word on this clone: Different DNA sequences within this sample yield the same CDR3. This chain links TRBV6-1 with TRBJ1-5; maybe TRBD1 (5 bases). In germline, CDR1 is MNHNS, CDR2 SASEGT. The CDR3 runs to 14 residues. The V end was cut by 2 bases, the J end by 4 bases, with 9 bases between. CDR3 nucleotide sequence: TGTGCCAGCAGTGAACAGGGAGGAAATCAGCCCCAGCATTTT. Amino acids: CASSEQGGNQPQHF.

The rearrangement uses TRBV7-8 and TRBJ1-1; D remains ambiguous. The CDR3 consists of 14 residues. Trimming stripped 5 bases from V and 0 bases from J, with 10 bases between. Germline assignment: CDR1 SGHVS and CDR2 FQNEAQ. CDR3 sequence reads: CASSGSKLNTEAFF. Here the CDR3 DNA reads TGTGCCAGCAGCGGCTCAAAGCTGAACACTGAAGCTTTCTTT.

This clone was seen ten or more times. The genes are TRBV30 and TRBJ2-3; 7 nucleotides agree with TRBD2. Per the germline V gene, CDR1 is GTSNPN and CDR2 is SVGIG (reference sequence). The CDR3 extends over 13 amino acids. Trimming took 1 base from V and 9 from J; bases not matched to a gene: 7. CDR3 in DNA: TGTGCCTGGAGTGCCGGGAGGACCAGCACGCAGTATTTT. Its protein is CAWSAGRTSTQYF.

This clone was detected ten times or more. This specimen includes other DNA sequences encoding the same CDR3. The V and J genes are TRBV29-1 and TRBJ1-4; 8 nucleotides line up with TRBD1. The CDR3 is made up of 12 amino acids. In germline, CDR1 is SQVTM, CDR2 ANQGSEA. Trimming took 5 bases from V and 6 from J; bases not matched to a gene: 2. CDR3 in amino acids: CSVQGADEKLFF. DNA for the CDR3: TGCAGCGTTCAGGGGGCGGATGAAAAACTGTTTTTT.

To note about this clone: The same CDR3 also results from other DNA sequences found in this sample. V gene TRBV11-2 combines with J gene TRBJ1-1; 8 bases fit TRBD1. The CDR3 consists of 15 residues. Germline CDR1 SGHAT, CDR2 FQNNGV. V shed 5 bases, J shed 1 base, and the junction held 6 bases outside the gene matches. The CDR3 is CASSPRQGTNTEAFF. CDR3 nucleotide sequence: TGTGCCAGCAGCCCAAGACAGGGGACGAACACTGAAGCTTTCTTT. The full variable domain, in which reference TRBV11-2 and TRBJ1-1 provide the parts outside the CDR3, is EAGVAQSPRYKIIEKRQSVAFWCNPISGHATLYWYQQILGQGPKLLIQFQNNGVVDDSQLPKDRFSAERLKGVDSTLKIQPAKLEDSAVYLCASSPRQGTNTEAFFGQGTRLTVV.

The genes are TRBV6-6 and TRBJ1-2; no reliable D call. This CDR3 has 14 amino acids. Trimming pared 4 bases from V and 3 bases from J, leaving 12 bases between. Germline CDR1 and CDR2: MNHNY and SVGAGI (reference sequence). The CDR3 DNA follows: TGTGCCAGCAGTTCGGTCTACGAAGACTATGGCTACACCTTC. The encoded protein is CASSSVYEDYGYTF.

The chain links TRBV28 to TRBJ1-2; the match to TRBD1 covers 7 bases. CDR1 is MDHEN and CDR2 is SYDVKM in the germline V gene. CDR3 length equals 13 residues. The junction had 5 bases not matched to a gene; V was cut back by 7 bases and J by 3 bases. DNA for the CDR3: TGTGCCAGCACCATAGACAGGGACTATGGCTACACCTTC. Protein sequence: CASTIDRDYGYTF.